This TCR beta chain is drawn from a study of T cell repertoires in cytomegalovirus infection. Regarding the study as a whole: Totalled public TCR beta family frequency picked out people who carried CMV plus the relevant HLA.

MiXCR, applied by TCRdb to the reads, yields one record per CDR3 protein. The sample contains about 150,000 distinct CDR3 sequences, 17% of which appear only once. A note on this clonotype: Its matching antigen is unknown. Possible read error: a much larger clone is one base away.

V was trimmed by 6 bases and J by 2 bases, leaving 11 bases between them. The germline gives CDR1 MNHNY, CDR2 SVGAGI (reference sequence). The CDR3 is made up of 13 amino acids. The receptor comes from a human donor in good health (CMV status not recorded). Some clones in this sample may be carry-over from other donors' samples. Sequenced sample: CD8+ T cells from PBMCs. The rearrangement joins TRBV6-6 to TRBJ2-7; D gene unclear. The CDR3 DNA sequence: TGTGCCAGCAGATACGCCCCGGCCTACGAGCAGTACTTC. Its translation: CASRYAPAYEQYF.